The source of this T cell receptor beta chain is a study of T cells after yellow fever vaccination. Study summary: With SMART-Seq v4 Ultra Low Input, the fractions containing low cell numbers were prepared.

A universal primer site and UMIs were added as TCR cDNA was made by 5'RACE template switching. TCRdb reprocessed the 5' RACE reads via MiXCR and lists one record per CDR3 protein. The sample yields 68,000 or so distinct CDR3 sequences, 6.5% to 8% seen once. This clonotype has at least ten counts. The target antigen is unknown. General observations from the study: Shared CD4/CD8 clonotypes were a small share, likely from convergent recombination. Bulk-population clonotypes that are abundant could appear as contaminants in FACS-sorted repertoires.

Germline assignment: CDR1 MNHEY and CDR2 SVGEGT. Germline trimming cut 5 bases from V and 0 bases from J; bases unmatched to any gene: 3. The CDR3 loop spans 14 amino acids. Sequences were derived from CD8+ T cells sorted from PBMCs, sampled 15 days after the yellow fever booster vaccination. The clonotype comes from a young man who received the YFV17D yellow fever vaccine. The chain links TRBV6-2 or TRBV6-3 to TRBJ2-7, with TRBD2 matching 8 bases. For the CDR3, the DNA is TGTGCCAGCAGTCAAAGCGGGAGCTCCTACGAGCAGTACTTC. It codes for CASSQSGSSYEQYF.